A single sample gave rise to the 29 T cell receptor beta chains below, sequenced in a study of T cell responses to AZD1222 COVID-19 vaccine. Profiled with immunoSEQ multiplex PCR; TCRdb holds only in-frame clones, not every one. The sample holds about 140,000 clones, 90% to 95% seen once. The material was peripheral blood, obtained 28 days after the second AZD1222 dose. The source is an adult who received the AZD1222 COVID-19 vaccine.

This rearrangement joins TRBV3-1 (or the pseudogene TRBV3-2) to TRBJ2-3; D unclear. Germline CDR1 and CDR2: LGHDT and YNNKEL (reference sequence). The CDR3 is 14 residues long. Trimming took 3 bases from V and 2 from J, leaving 9 bases between them. CDR3 protein: CASSQESDTDTQYF. CDR3 sequence (DNA): TGTGCCAGCAGCCAGGAGTCGGACACAGATACGCAGTATTTT.

The chain carries TRBV6-5 and TRBJ2-7; 9 positions match TRBD1. CDR1 and CDR2 from the germline V gene are MNHEY and SVGAGI. The CDR3 is 14 amino acids. V dropped 8 bases and J dropped 4; count of bases not matched to a gene: 9. The CDR3 is CASGRTGQGYEQYF. As DNA, the CDR3 is TGTGCCAGCGGGAGGACTGGACAGGGGTACGAGCAGTACTTC.

This chain links TRBV21-1 with TRBJ1-5; the table's D call TRBD1 went unverified against the DNA. TRBV21-1 is shown as a pseudogene. The CDR3 totals 17 residues. The CDR3 protein is CASSDRGQGNSNQPQHF. CDR3 nucleotide sequence: TGTGCCAGCAGCGATAGAGGGCAGGGGAATAGCAATCAGCCCCAGCATTTT.

The J gene is TRBJ1-1, the V gene TRBV7-3; no reliable D call. Trimming removed 3 bases from V and 5 bases from J, with 13 bases in between. The CDR3 is 14 amino acids. CDR1 is SGHTA and CDR2 is FQGTGA in the germline V gene. CDR3 sequence reads: CASSLAQAGTEAFF. The CDR3, as DNA: TGTGCCAGCAGCTTGGCGCAGGCGGGGACTGAAGCTTTCTTT.

This chain connects TRBV9 to TRBJ1-2, with TRBD1 identical over 7 bases. This CDR3 spans 17 amino acids. Per the germline V gene, CDR1 is SGDLS and CDR2 is YYNGEE. J was trimmed by 3 bases and V by 2 bases; bases with no gene match: 13. CDR3: CASSVNLGRQGDYGYTF. The CDR3 coding sequence is TGTGCCAGCAGCGTCAACCTTGGGCGGCAGGGGGACTATGGCTACACCTTC.

The chain employs TRBV21-1 and TRBJ2-2; no DNA check was done on the table's D call, TRBD2. TRBV21-1 is marked as a pseudogene. This CDR3 has 13 amino acids. The CDR3: CATRRGSGGELFF. The CDR3 nucleotides are TGTGCCACCCGCCGGGGGTCGGGCGGGGAGCTGTTTTTT.

The J gene is TRBJ1-1, the V gene TRBV14; no clear D gene. V shed 1 base and J shed 6 bases, with 15 bases lying between them. Per germline, CDR1 SGHDN and CDR2 FVKESK. The CDR3 has 15 residues. The CDR3 loop is CASSQGLRVRAEAFF. In nucleotides, the CDR3 is TGTGCCAGCAGCCAAGGGTTGCGGGTAAGGGCTGAAGCTTTCTTT.

CDR3 nucleotides: TGTGCCAGCAGCCCTGGGCTTGGGGCCACTGAAGCTTTCTTT. It encodes CASSPGLGATEAFF. The chain couples TRBV7-2 to TRBJ1-1; TRBD1 might be the D (5 bases). Germline V gene data show CDR1 as SGHTA and CDR2 as FQGNSA. V was clipped by 5 bases and J by 4 bases, with 14 bases between them. The length of the CDR3 is 14 residues.

The rearrangement uses TRBV7-2 and TRBJ1-1; D might be TRBD1 (5 bases). Germline V lookup: CDR1 SGHTA, CDR2 FQGNSA. Trimming stripped 8 bases from V and 6 bases from J, with 16 bases between. The CDR3 runs to 13 residues. The CDR3 reads CASRITRGAEAFF. As DNA, the CDR3 is TGTGCCAGCCGAATCACCCGGGGGGCTGAAGCTTTCTTT.

J is TRBJ1-5 and V is TRBV3-1 (or the pseudogene TRBV3-2); D call uncertain. V was shortened by 3 bases and J by 7 bases, with 10 bases between the two germline ends. This CDR3 has 13 amino acids. The germline gives CDR1 LGHDT, CDR2 YNNKEL (reference sequence). The CDR3 loop reads CASSHRRLQPQHF. CDR3 sequence (DNA): TGTGCCAGCAGCCACCGCAGGTTACAGCCCCAGCATTTT.

V usage is TRBV28 and J usage is TRBJ1-5; the match to TRBD1 covers 12 bases. This CDR3 has 16 residues. The trim removed 6 bases at V and 6 bases at J, leaving 9 bases unmatched. CDR1 and CDR2 from the germline V gene are MDHEN and SYDVKM. The CDR3 loop reads CASRLPGTGGGQPQHF. In DNA form, the CDR3 reads TGTGCCAGCAGGCTCCCGGGGACAGGGGGCGGTCAGCCCCAGCATTTT.

This chain connects TRBV5-4 to TRBJ1-3; 7 nucleotides line up with TRBD1. After removal of 4 bases from V and 0 bases from J, the junction contained 7 bases not matched to a gene. The CDR3 is made up of 16 amino acids. Germline CDR1 and CDR2: SGHNT and YYREEE (reference sequence). CDR3 protein: CASSEGARRSGNTIYF. In nucleotides, the CDR3 is TGTGCCAGCAGCGAGGGGGCCAGACGCTCTGGAAACACCATATATTTT.

The V and J genes are TRBV5-1 and TRBJ1-2; D not resolved. CDR3 length: 14 residues. The ends were cut back, 0 bases at V and 8 bases at J, with 14 bases in the middle. Germline-derived CDR1 and CDR2 are SGHRS and YFSETQ. The CDR3 sequence is CASSLADGWRGYTF. The CDR3 DNA sequence: TGCGCCAGCAGCTTGGCCGATGGGTGGCGAGGCTACACCTTC.

The CDR3, as DNA: TGTGCCAGCCGTTCAGGGTCTACTTTCTACGAGCAGTACTTC. As protein: CASRSGSTFYEQYF. The J gene is TRBJ2-7, the V gene TRBV2; perhaps TRBD1 as D (5 bases). CDR3 size: 14 residues. V lost 8 bases and J 3 bases, leaving 17 bases between the germline ends. CDR1 SNHLY and CDR2 FYNNEI come from the germline V gene.

The genes are TRBV28 and TRBJ2-3; D call uncertain. The CDR3 totals 13 residues. Germline CDR1 is MDHEN and CDR2 is SYDVKM. The germline V and J ends were trimmed by 5 bases and 4 bases, with 10 bases remaining between them. The CDR3 region has the DNA TGTGCCAGCAGTCTCCTACACGCAGATACGCAGTATTTT. It encodes CASSLLHADTQYF.

The V gene is TRBV7-9, the J gene TRBJ1-4, with D perhaps TRBD1 (6 bases). Between the trimmed V and J ends, which lost 3 bases and 11 bases, there was a span of 13 bases. CDR1 and CDR2 from the germline V gene are SEHNR and FQNEAQ (reference sequence). The CDR3 contains 13 residues. The CDR3 is CASSLQGQGKLFF. The CDR3 DNA reads TGTGCCAGCAGCTTGCAGGGTCAGGGGAAACTGTTTTTT.

The chain uses TRBV30 and TRBJ1-1, with TRBD1 matching 8 bases. Germline assignment: CDR1 GTSNPN and CDR2 SVGIG (reference sequence). The CDR3 totals 17 residues. V lost 8 bases to trimming and J lost 3 bases; unmatched junction nucleotides: 20. The CDR3 protein is CAGGRRGQGEPYTEAFF. CDR3 nucleotide sequence: TGTGCCGGGGGACGACGTGGACAGGGCGAGCCTTACACTGAAGCTTTCTTT.

The chain carries TRBV9 and TRBJ2-5, with D unresolved. Germline CDR1 SGDLS, CDR2 YYNGEE. Trimming stripped 0 bases from V and 4 bases from J, with 10 bases between. CDR3 size: 14 residues. The DNA of the CDR3 is TGTGCCAGCAGCGTAGGGAACCTCGCAGAGACCCAGTACTTC. It yields the protein CASSVGNLAETQYF.

The rearrangement links TRBV29-1 to TRBJ2-5; the match to TRBD2 covers 11 bases. The junction had 4 bases not matched to a gene; V was cut back by 3 bases and J by 7 bases. The CDR3 runs 13 residues. CDR1 is SQVTM, CDR2 ANQGSEA, per germline. The CDR3, as DNA: TGCAGCGTTGAGACTAGCGGGATAACGACCCAGTACTTC. Translating gives CSVETSGITTQYF.

This sequence joins TRBV7-2 and TRBJ1-3; D is unclear. CDR3 length: 15 residues. Germline lookup yields CDR1 SGHTA and CDR2 FQGNSA. Trimming removed 5 bases at V and 0 bases at J, with 11 bases between. The CDR3 bases are TGTGCCAGCAGCCCGGGGATCTCCTCTGGAAACACCATATATTTT. Protein product: CASSPGISSGNTIYF.

The chain links TRBV4-1 to TRBJ1-2; the D gene is possibly TRBD1 (5 bases). Per the germline V gene, CDR1 is MGHRA and CDR2 is YSYEKL. There are 15 residues in the CDR3. V lost 4 bases to trimming and J lost 0 bases, with 12 bases between them. CDR3 amino acids: CASSPGTGANYGYTF. CDR3 DNA: TGCGCCAGCAGCCCTGGGACCGGAGCTAACTATGGCTACACCTTC.

This chain uses TRBV7-9 with TRBJ1-2, with 10 positions matching TRBD1. The CDR3 sequence is 15 residues long. V dropped 1 base and J dropped 7; count of bases not matched to a gene: 6. Per the germline V gene, CDR1 is SEHNR and CDR2 is FQNEAQ (reference sequence). The CDR3 sequence: CASSLEGTGAFGYTF. The CDR3 nucleotides read TGTGCCAGCAGCTTAGAGGGGACAGGGGCTTTTGGCTACACCTTC.

V and J are TRBV5-4 and TRBJ2-1, with 9 bases fitting TRBD2. Trimming cost V 4 bases and J 8 bases; bases outside gene matches: 16. This CDR3 contains 17 residues. Germline CDR1 SGHNT, CDR2 YYREEE (reference sequence). The CDR3 bases are TGTGCCAGCAGCCCCCAGGTAGCGGGAGTGGGGGCGGATGAGCAGTTCTTC. Amino acid sequence: CASSPQVAGVGADEQFF.

This chain uses TRBV9 with TRBJ1-2; D might be TRBD1 (6 bases). This CDR3 contains 13 residues. CDR1 is SGDLS, CDR2 YYNGEE, per germline. Trimming left V 0 bases short and J 5 bases short, with 8 bases between. The CDR3 reads CASSVVGGYGYTF. As DNA, the CDR3 is TGTGCCAGCAGCGTAGTAGGGGGATATGGCTACACCTTC.

The chain carries TRBV21-1 and TRBJ1-1. TRBV21-1 is given as a pseudogene. This CDR3 is built from 14 residues. The CDR3 DNA reads as TGTGCCAGCAGCACGGGGCAGGGGAACACTGAAGCTTTCTTT. Protein product: CASSTGQGNTEAFF.

The genes are TRBV7-2 and TRBJ2-1; 9 bases align to TRBD2. The CDR3 extends over 15 amino acids. The V gene end was trimmed by 2 bases and the J gene end by 12 bases; junction bases not matched to a gene: 11. Germline V gene sequence: CDR1 SGHTA, CDR2 FQGNSA. The CDR3 DNA reads as TGTGCCAGCAGCTTATCTGCGGGAGGGCTTGTTTGGCAGTTCTTC. Amino acids: CASSLSAGGLVWQFF.

V is TRBV10-3 and J is TRBJ1-5; no reliable D call. Germline CDR1 reads ENHRY; CDR2 reads SYGVKD. With 3 bases removed from V and 5 bases from J, the gap between germline ends came to 11 bases. The CDR3 has 14 amino acids. The CDR3 reads CAISDRPKYQPQHF. The CDR3 region has the DNA TGTGCCATCAGTGACCGGCCGAAGTATCAGCCCCAGCATTTT.

The rearrangement joins TRBV4-2 to TRBJ1-3; 8 bases align to TRBD1. The CDR3 covers 17 residues. J gave up 3 bases and V 0 bases, and 7 bases lay outside the gene matches. From germline, CDR1 is LGHNA and CDR2 YNFKEQ. The CDR3 sequence is CASSQDPQGAHGNTIYF. The CDR3 DNA reads TGTGCCAGCAGCCAAGATCCGCAGGGGGCGCATGGAAACACCATATATTTT.

The genes are TRBV6-2 or TRBV6-3 and TRBJ2-1, with D tentatively TRBD1 (8 bases). The CDR3 covers 16 residues. CDR1 and CDR2 from the germline V gene are MNHEY and SVGEGT. V lost 5 bases and J 7 bases, leaving 21 bases between the germline ends. The CDR3 nucleotides are TGTGCCAGCAGTATTCACACAGGGGGGGTTTCGAATGAGCAGTTCTTC. Translation gives CASSIHTGGVSNEQFF.